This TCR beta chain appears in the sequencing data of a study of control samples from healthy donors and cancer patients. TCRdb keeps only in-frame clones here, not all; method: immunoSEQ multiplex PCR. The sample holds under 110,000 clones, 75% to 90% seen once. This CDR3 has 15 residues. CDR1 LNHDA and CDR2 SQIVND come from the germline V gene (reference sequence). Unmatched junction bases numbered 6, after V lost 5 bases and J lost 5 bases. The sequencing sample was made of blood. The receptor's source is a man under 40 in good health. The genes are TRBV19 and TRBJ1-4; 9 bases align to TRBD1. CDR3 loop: CASSGLGQGNEKLFF. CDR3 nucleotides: TGTGCCAGTAGTGGACTCGGACAGGGGAATGAAAAACTGTTTTTT.